A single sample is the source of the 9 T cell receptor beta chains below, sequenced in a study of shared clonotypes between healthy human individuals. Profiled with immunoSEQ multiplex PCR; TCRdb holds only in-frame clones, not every one. The data show a few million clones, around 95% seen once. Sequenced: naive CD4+ T cells sorted from blood. The subset here: CD45RA+ positively selected. The origin of the receptors is a man younger than 30 in good health.

The chain joins TRBV6-5 to TRBJ2-7; 7 nucleotides line up with TRBD1. The V segment lost 4 bases and the J segment 0 bases; nucleotides outside the gene matches: 6. The CDR3 length is 15 residues. CDR1 and CDR2 from the germline V gene are MNHEY and SVGAGI. CDR3 amino acids: CASSWGQPFSYEQYF. The CDR3 DNA reads as TGTGCCAGCAGTTGGGGACAGCCCTTCTCCTACGAGCAGTACTTC.

The chain carries TRBV4-1 and TRBJ2-1, with 7 bases that match TRBD1. CDR1 and CDR2 (germline): MGHRA, YSYEKL. The CDR3 runs to 15 residues. Trimming removed 2 bases from V and 6 bases from J; junction bases left unmatched: 7. The CDR3 DNA sequence: TGCGCCAGCAGCCAACCAGGGGGAAGAGGCAATGAGCAGTTCTTC. It encodes CASSQPGGRGNEQFF.

This clone occurred once. V usage is TRBV6-5 and J usage is TRBJ2-2; no definite D call. From germline, CDR1 is MNHEY and CDR2 SVGAGI. The CDR3 totals 14 residues. The V gene lost 0 bases and the J gene lost 7 bases, with 9 bases spanning the gap. The DNA for the CDR3 is TGTGCCAGCAGTTACTCTGGGGTCGGCGGGGAGCTGTTTTTT. It codes for CASSYSGVGGELFF.

The chain uses TRBV7-2 and TRBJ1-2; D uncertain. Trimming removed 4 bases from V and 0 bases from J, with 12 bases in between. CDR1 and CDR2 from the germline V gene are SGHTA and FQGNSA. The CDR3 length is 15 residues. CDR3 region: CASSSQVIPNYGYTF. CDR3 DNA sequence: TGTGCCAGCAGCTCTCAGGTGATCCCTAACTATGGCTACACCTTC.

The chain employs TRBV7-9 and TRBJ1-1; the D is unclear. The germline CDR1 and CDR2 sequences are SEHNR and FQNEAQ (reference sequence). The CDR3 is made up of 17 amino acids. V was cut by 0 bases and J by 2 bases, with 16 bases left in between. CDR3 nucleotide sequence: TGTGCCAGCAGCTTAGCCCAGGCGAGGGTAGTCAACACTGAAGCTTTCTTT. It is translated as CASSLAQARVVNTEAFF.

CDR3 nucleotides: TGTGCCTGGACTCCCGTCTCGGACACTTGGGGAAACACCATATATTTT. It codes for CAWTPVSDTWGNTIYF. This chain connects TRBV30 to TRBJ1-3; TRBD1 is a possible D gene (5 bases). Trimming left V 4 bases short and J 4 bases short, with 20 bases between. Germline CDR1 and CDR2: GTSNPN and SVGIG (reference sequence). This CDR3 spans 16 amino acids.

The chain joins TRBV29-1 to TRBJ2-6; no firm D call. Trimming cost V 0 bases and J 0 bases, with 12 bases left between them. This CDR3 has 17 amino acids. Germline-derived CDR1 and CDR2 are SQVTM and ANQGSEA. The CDR3: CSVEEALTASGANVLTF. The CDR3 nucleotides read TGCAGCGTTGAAGAGGCTTTGACGGCCTCTGGGGCCAACGTCCTGACTTTC.

This clone was observed a handful of times. The chain recombines TRBV28 with TRBJ1-6; 7 nucleotides agree with TRBD1. The CDR3 is made up of 14 amino acids. Germline V lookup: CDR1 MDHEN, CDR2 SYDVKM. Trimming at V came to 5 bases and at J to 6 bases, leaving 4 bases not matched to a gene. The CDR3 nucleotides are TGTGCCAGCAGTCCGGGACAGATTAATTCACCCCTCCACTTT. Its protein is CASSPGQINSPLHF.

The chain recombines TRBV5-1 with TRBJ2-3, with D perhaps matching TRBD1 (7 bases). In germline, CDR1 is SGHRS, CDR2 YFSETQ. The V gene lost 4 bases and the J gene lost 4 bases, with 19 bases spanning the gap. There are 16 residues in the CDR3. The CDR3 coding sequence is TGCGCCAGCAGCACTATGGGGGGACAGCACCCAGATACGCAGTATTTT. Amino acids: CASSTMGGQHPDTQYF.